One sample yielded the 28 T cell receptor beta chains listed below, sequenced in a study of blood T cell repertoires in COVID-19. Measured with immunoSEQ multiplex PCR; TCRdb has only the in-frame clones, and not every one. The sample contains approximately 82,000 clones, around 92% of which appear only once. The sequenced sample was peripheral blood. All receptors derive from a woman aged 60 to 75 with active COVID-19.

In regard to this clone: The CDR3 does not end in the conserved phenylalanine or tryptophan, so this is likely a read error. This CDR3 is CASSQGLLHTGELFL. For the CDR3, the DNA is TGTGCCAGCAGTCAGGGACTCCTTCACACCGGGGAGCTGTTTCTT. This chain connects TRBV6-5 to TRBJ2-2; tentative D call: TRBD2 (6 bases). The CDR3 loop spans 15 amino acids. Trimming removed 5 bases at V and 3 bases at J, with 13 bases between. Germline V gene sequence: CDR1 MNHEY, CDR2 SVGAGI.

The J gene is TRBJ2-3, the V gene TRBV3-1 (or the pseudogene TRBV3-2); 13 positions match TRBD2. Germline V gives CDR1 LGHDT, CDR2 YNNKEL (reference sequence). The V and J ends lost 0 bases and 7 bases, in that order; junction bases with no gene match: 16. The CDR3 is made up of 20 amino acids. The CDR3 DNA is TGTGCCAGCAGCCAAGAGCTGGCGGGACTAGCGGGGCTGGGCTTAAATACGCAGTATTTT. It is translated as CASSQELAGLAGLGLNTQYF.

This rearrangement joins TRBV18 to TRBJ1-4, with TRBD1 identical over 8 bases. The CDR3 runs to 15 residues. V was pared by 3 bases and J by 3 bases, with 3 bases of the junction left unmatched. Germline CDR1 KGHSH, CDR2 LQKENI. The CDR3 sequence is CASSPSTGANEKLFF. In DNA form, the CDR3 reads TGTGCCAGCTCACCCTCGACAGGGGCTAATGAAAAACTGTTTTTT. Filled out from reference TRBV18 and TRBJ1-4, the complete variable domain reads NAGVMQNPRHLVRRRGQEARLRCSPMKGHSHVYWYRQLPEEGLKFMVYLQKENIIDESGMPKERFSAEFPKEGPSILRIQQVVRGDSAAYFCASSPSTGANEKLFFGSGTQLSVL.

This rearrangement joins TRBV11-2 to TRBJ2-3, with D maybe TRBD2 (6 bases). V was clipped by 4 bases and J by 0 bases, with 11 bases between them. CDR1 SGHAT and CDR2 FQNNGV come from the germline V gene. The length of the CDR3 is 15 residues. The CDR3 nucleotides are TGTGCCAGCAGCTCCTTCGGGACTAGCACAGATACGCAGTATTTT. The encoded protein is CASSSFGTSTDTQYF.

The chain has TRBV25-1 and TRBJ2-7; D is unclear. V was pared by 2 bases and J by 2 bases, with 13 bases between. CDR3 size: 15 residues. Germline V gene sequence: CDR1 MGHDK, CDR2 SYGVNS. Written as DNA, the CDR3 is TGTGCCAGCAGTGAAGTCGGCACAGAAACCTACGAGCAGTACTTC. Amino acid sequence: CASSEVGTETYEQYF.

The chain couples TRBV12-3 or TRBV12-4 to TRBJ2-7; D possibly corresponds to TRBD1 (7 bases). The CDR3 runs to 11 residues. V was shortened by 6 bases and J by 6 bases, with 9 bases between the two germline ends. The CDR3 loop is CASSRGAEQYF. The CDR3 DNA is TGTGCCAGCAGCAGGGGGGCCGAGCAGTACTTC.

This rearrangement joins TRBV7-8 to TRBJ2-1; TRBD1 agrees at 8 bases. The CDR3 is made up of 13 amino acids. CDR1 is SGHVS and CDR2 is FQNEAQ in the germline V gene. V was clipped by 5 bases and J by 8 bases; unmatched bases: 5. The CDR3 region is CASSGSTGDEQFF. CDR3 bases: TGTGCCAGCAGCGGCTCGACAGGGGATGAGCAGTTCTTC.

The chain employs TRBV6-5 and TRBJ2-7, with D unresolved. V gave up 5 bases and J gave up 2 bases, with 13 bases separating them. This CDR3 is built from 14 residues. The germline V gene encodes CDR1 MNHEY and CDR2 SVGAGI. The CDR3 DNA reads TGTGCCAGCAGTCCCGGGTACTTGACCTACGAGCAGTACTTC. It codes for CASSPGYLTYEQYF.

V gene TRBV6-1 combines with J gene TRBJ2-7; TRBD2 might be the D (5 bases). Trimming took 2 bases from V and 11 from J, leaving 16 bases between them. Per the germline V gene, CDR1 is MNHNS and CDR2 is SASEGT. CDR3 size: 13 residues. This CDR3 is CASSESQPSIKYF. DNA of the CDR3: TGTGCCAGCAGTGAATCTCAGCCTAGCATTAAGTACTTC.

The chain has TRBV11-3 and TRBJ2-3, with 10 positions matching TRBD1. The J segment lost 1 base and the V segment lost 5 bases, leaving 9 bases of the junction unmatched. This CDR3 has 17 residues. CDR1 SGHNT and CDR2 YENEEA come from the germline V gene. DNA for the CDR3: TGTGCCAGCAGCCGCCGGACAGGGGGTCGGGGCACAGATACGCAGTATTTT. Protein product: CASSRRTGGRGTDTQYF.

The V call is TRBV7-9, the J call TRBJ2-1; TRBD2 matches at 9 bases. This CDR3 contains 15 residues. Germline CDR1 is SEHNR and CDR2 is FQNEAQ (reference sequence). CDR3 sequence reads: CATPPASGDYNEQFF. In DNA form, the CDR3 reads TGTGCAACCCCACCGGCTAGCGGGGACTACAATGAGCAGTTCTTC.

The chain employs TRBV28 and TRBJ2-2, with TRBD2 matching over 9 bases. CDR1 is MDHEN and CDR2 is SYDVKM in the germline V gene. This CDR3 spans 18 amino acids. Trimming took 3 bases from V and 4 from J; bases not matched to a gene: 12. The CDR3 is CASSFYSGSTRSTGELFF. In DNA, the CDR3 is TGTGCCAGCAGTTTTTATAGCGGGAGTACGCGAAGCACCGGGGAGCTGTTTTTT.

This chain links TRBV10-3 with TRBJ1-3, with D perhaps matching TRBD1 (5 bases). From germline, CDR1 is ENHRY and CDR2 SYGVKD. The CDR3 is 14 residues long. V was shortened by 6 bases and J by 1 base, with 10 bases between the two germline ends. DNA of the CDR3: TGTGCCATCAGCTCAGGGATTTCTGGAAACACCATATATTTT. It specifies CAISSGISGNTIYF.

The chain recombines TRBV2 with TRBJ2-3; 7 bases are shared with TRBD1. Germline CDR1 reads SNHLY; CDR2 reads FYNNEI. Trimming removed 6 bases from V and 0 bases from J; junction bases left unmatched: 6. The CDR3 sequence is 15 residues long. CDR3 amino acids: CASRGGTASTDTQYF. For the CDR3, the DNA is TGTGCCAGCAGGGGTGGGACAGCTAGCACAGATACGCAGTATTTT.

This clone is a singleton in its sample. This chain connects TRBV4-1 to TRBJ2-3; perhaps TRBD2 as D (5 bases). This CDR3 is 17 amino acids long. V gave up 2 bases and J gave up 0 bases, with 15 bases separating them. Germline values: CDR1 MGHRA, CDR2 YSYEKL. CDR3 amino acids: CASSQPPGIPSTDTQYF. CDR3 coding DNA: TGCGCCAGCAGCCAACCCCCGGGGATACCTAGCACAGATACGCAGTATTTT.

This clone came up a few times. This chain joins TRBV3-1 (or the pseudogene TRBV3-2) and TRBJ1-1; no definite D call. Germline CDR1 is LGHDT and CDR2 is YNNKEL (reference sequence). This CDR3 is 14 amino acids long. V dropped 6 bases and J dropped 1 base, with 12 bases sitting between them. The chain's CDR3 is CASSPQNWNTEAFF. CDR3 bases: TGTGCCAGCAGTCCCCAAAATTGGAACACTGAAGCTTTCTTT.

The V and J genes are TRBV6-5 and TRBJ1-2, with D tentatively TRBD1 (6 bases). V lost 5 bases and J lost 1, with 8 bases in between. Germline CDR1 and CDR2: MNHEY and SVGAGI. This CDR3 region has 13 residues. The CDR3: CASSRDINYGYTF. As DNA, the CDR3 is TGTGCCAGCAGTCGGGACATTAACTATGGCTACACCTTC.

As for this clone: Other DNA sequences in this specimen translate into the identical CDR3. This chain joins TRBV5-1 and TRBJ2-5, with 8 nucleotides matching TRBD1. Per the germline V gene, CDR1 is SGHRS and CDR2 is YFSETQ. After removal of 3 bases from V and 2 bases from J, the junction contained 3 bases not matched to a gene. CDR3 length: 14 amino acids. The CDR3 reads CASSSTGGQETQYF. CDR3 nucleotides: TGCGCCAGCAGCTCCACAGGGGGGCAAGAGACCCAGTACTTC. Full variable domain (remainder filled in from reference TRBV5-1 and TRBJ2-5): KAGVTQTPRYLIKTRGQQVTLSCSPISGHRSVSWYQQTPGQGLQFLFEYFSETQRNKGNFPGRFSGRQFSNSRSEMNVSTLELGDSALYLCASSSTGGQETQYFGPGTRLLVL.

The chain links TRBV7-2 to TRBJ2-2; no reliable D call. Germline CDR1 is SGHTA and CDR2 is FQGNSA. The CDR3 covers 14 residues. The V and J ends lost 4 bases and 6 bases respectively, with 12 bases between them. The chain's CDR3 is CASSSRQVPGELFF. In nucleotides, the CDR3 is TGTGCCAGCAGCTCTCGACAAGTCCCCGGGGAGCTGTTTTTT. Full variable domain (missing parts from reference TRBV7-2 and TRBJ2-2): GAGVSQSPSNKVTEKGKDVELRCDPISGHTALYWYRQSLGQGLEFLIYFQGNSAPDKSGLPSDRFSAERTGGSVSTLTIQRTQQEDSAVYLCASSSRQVPGELFFGEGSRLTVL.

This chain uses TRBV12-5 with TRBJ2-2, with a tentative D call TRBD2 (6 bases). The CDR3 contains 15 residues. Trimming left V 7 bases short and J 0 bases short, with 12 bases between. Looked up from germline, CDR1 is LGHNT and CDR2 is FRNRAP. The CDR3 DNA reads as TGTGCTAGTGCCGGGGCGGGGCCGAACACCGGGGAGCTGTTTTTT. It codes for CASAGAGPNTGELFF.

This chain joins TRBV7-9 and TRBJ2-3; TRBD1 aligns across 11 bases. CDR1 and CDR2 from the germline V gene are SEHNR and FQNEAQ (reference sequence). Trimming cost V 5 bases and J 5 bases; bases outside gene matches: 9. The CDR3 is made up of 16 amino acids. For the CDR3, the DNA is TGTGCCAGCAGCCCACCGGGACAGGGGGGTGGAGATACGCAGTATTTT. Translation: CASSPPGQGGGDTQYF.

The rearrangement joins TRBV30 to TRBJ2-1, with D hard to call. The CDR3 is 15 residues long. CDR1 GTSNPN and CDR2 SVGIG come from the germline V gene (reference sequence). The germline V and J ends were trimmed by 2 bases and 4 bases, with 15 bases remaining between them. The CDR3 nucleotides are TGTGCCTGGAGTCGGTCAATCGCAGGATACAATGAGCAGTTCTTC. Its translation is CAWSRSIAGYNEQFF.

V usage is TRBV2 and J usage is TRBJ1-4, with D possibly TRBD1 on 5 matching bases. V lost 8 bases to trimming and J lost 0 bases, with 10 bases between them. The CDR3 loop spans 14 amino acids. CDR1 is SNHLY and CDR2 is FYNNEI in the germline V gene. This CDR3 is CASCRAATNEKLFF. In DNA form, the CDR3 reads TGTGCCAGCTGCAGGGCTGCAACTAATGAAAAACTGTTTTTT.

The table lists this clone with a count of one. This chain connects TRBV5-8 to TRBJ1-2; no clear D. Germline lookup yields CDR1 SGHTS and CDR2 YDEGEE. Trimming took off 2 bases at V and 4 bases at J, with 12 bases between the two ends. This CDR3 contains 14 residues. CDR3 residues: CASSFSGSTYGYTF. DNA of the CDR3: TGTGCCAGCAGCTTTTCGGGATCAACCTATGGCTACACCTTC.

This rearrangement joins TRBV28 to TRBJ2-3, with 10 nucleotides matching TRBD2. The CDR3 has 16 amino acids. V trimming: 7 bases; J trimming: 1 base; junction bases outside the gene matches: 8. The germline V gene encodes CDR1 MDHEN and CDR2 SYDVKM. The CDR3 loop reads CASTLTSGAGTDTQYF. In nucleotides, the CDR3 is TGTGCCAGCACCCTTACTAGCGGGGCTGGCACAGATACGCAGTATTTT. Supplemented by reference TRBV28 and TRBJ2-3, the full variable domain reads DVKVTQSSRYLVKRTGEKVFLECVQDMDHENMFWYRQDPGLGLRLIYFSYDVKMKEKGDIPEGYSVSREKKERFSLILESASTNQTSMYLCASTLTSGAGTDTQYFGPGTRLTVL.

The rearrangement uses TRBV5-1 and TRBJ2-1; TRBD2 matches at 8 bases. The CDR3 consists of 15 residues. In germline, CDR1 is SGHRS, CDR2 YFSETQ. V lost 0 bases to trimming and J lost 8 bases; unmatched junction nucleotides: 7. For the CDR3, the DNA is TGCGCCAGCAGCTTGGCCGCGGGACTAGTCTATGAGCAGTTCTTC. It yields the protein CASSLAAGLVYEQFF.

CDR3: CAWSGQGDSYEQYF. In nucleotides, the CDR3 is TGTGCCTGGAGTGGACAGGGGGATTCCTACGAGCAGTACTTC. V is TRBV30 and J is TRBJ2-7, with 9 bases lining up with TRBD1. The trim removed 1 base at V and 1 base at J, leaving 2 bases unmatched. This CDR3 is 14 amino acids long. CDR1 and CDR2 (germline): GTSNPN, SVGIG (reference sequence).

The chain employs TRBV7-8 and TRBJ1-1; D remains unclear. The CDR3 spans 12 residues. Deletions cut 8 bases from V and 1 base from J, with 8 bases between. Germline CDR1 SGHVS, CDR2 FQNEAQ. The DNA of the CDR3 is TGTGCCAGCTCCCGCGGGAACACTGAAGCTTTCTTT. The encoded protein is CASSRGNTEAFF.